This TCR beta chain was recorded in a study of blood T cells in healthy people across ages. The CDR3 runs 15 residues. V lost 11 bases, J lost 1 base, and 13 bases stayed unmatched. CDR1 is MNHNS and CDR2 is SASEGT in the germline V gene. A second PCR of about 7 to 11 cycles used a sample-barcoded 5' primer and a J-beta primer mix. TCRdb itself ran the 5' RACE reads through MiXCR, one entry per CDR3 protein. This table has about 1.5 million distinct CDR3 sequences, under 55% appearing once. This clonotype occurred once. Sequences were obtained from blood. The origin of this receptor is a woman in her late teens or twenties in good health. The gene calls are TRBV6-1 and TRBJ2-5; TRBD2 aligns across 7 bases. The CDR3 protein is CAGNRGASGQETQYF. The CDR3 DNA follows: TGTGCCGGCAATCGAGGGGCTAGCGGCCAAGAGACCCAGTACTTC.